Listed below are T cell receptor beta chains from one sample, sequenced in a study of blood T cell repertoires in COVID-19. Sequenced by immunoSEQ multiplex PCR; TCRdb stores in-frame clones only, minus some. The sample lists about 130,000 clones, around nine tenths occurring once. Sequenced material: peripheral blood. Every receptor here comes from a woman between 65 and 79 years old with COVID-19, enrolled during active disease. CDR3s include the opening cysteine and the closing phenylalanine or tryptophan. The order of the fields is V gene, clone size, J gene, D gene, CDR3 DNA, CDR3 protein. A D gene is named only where the DNA matches it firmly. Some rows mark clone size as missing; the rest say once, few, many or name a class of expanded clone.

v_gene: TRBV2
abundance: -
j_gene: TRBJ1-5
d_gene: TRBD1
CDR3nt: TGTGCCAGCACCCAACAGGGGGCGCAGCCCCAGCATTTT
CDR3aa: CASTQQGAQPQHF

v_gene: TRBV7-3
abundance: -
j_gene: TRBJ1-1
d_gene: TRBD1
CDR3nt: TGTGCCAGCAGCTTACGGTCAGGGGGCACTGAAGCTTTCTTT
CDR3aa: CASSLRSGGTEAFF

v_gene: TRBV5-5
abundance: -
j_gene: TRBJ1-6
d_gene: -
CDR3nt: TGTGCCAGCACCCCCGGGGGGTATGGGGCAGGGTCACCCCTCCACTTT
CDR3aa: CASTPGGYGAGSPLHF

v_gene: TRBV10-1
abundance: once
j_gene: TRBJ2-2
d_gene: TRBD2
CDR3nt: TGCGCCAGCAGACCCGGGACTAGCGGGGAGCTGTTTTTT
CDR3aa: CASRPGTSGELFF

v_gene: TRBV7-2
abundance: -
j_gene: TRBJ2-7
d_gene: -
CDR3nt: TGTGCCAGCAGCCCCGGGTCCGGGGTAACCTACGAGCAGTACTTC
CDR3aa: CASSPGSGVTYEQYF

v_gene: TRBV11-2
abundance: -
j_gene: TRBJ1-1
d_gene: TRBD1
CDR3nt: TGTGCCAGCAGCCCGACAGGGTTTGCTGAAGCTTTCTTT
CDR3aa: CASSPTGFAEAFF

v_gene: TRBV5-8
abundance: -
j_gene: TRBJ1-6
d_gene: TRBD1
CDR3nt: TGTGCCAGCAGTTTTTCCTCCGGGACAGGGGGCGATTCACCCCTCCACTTT
CDR3aa: CASSFSSGTGGDSPLHF

v_gene: TRBV6-5
abundance: -
j_gene: TRBJ1-2
d_gene: -
CDR3nt: TGTGCCAGCAAAGCGACAGGAAGGAGAGGCTACACCTTC
CDR3aa: CASKATGRRGYTF

v_gene: TRBV6-1
abundance: few
j_gene: TRBJ1-1
d_gene: -
CDR3nt: TGTGCCAGCAGTGAGCGATACACTGAAGCTTTCTTT
CDR3aa: CASSERYTEAFF

v_gene: TRBV10-3
abundance: -
j_gene: TRBJ2-1
d_gene: TRBD2
CDR3nt: TGTGCCATCAGCGGACTAGCGGGGGGCGATGAGCAGTTCTTC
CDR3aa: CAISGLAGGDEQFF

v_gene: TRBV7-8
abundance: -
j_gene: TRBJ2-2
d_gene: TRBD1
CDR3nt: TGTGCCAGCAGCTTAAGGACAGGGACCGGGGAGCTGTTTTTT
CDR3aa: CASSLRTGTGELFF

v_gene: TRBV7-9
abundance: -
j_gene: TRBJ1-2
d_gene: -
CDR3nt: TGTGCCAGCAGCTTAGCGTCAGGCAACTATGGCTACACCTTC
CDR3aa: CASSLASGNYGYTF

v_gene: TRBV7-2
abundance: -
j_gene: TRBJ2-5
d_gene: TRBD1
CDR3nt: TGTGCCAGCAGCTCGCGAACCCCGACAGGGGGCGAGACCCAGTACTTC
CDR3aa: CASSSRTPTGGETQYF

v_gene: TRBV5-4
abundance: -
j_gene: TRBJ1-1
d_gene: -
CDR3nt: TGTGCCAGCAGCTTTGGGCCCGTCGACACTGAAGCTTTCTTT
CDR3aa: CASSFGPVDTEAFF

v_gene: TRBV27
abundance: -
j_gene: TRBJ1-5
d_gene: -
CDR3nt: TGTGCCAGCAGTCTCAGGCCCCCGGAGCCCCAGCATTTT
CDR3aa: CASSLRPPEPQHF

v_gene: TRBV5-5
abundance: -
j_gene: TRBJ2-2
d_gene: -
CDR3nt: TGTGCCAGCAGCTTGCAAGGACAGCAGAACACCGGGGAGCTGTTTTTT
CDR3aa: CASSLQGQQNTGELFF

v_gene: TRBV2
abundance: -
j_gene: TRBJ2-1
d_gene: TRBD2
CDR3nt: TGTGCCAGCGGACTAGCGGGGGGATACAATGAGCAGTTCTTC
CDR3aa: CASGLAGGYNEQFF

v_gene: TRBV7-2
abundance: once
j_gene: TRBJ1-6
d_gene: -
CDR3nt: TGTGCCAGCAGCTTAGGGGGGCAGAATAATTCACCCCTCCACTTT
CDR3aa: CASSLGGQNNSPLHF

v_gene: TRBV6-5
abundance: -
j_gene: TRBJ1-1
d_gene: -
CDR3nt: TGTGCCAGCGCGGCTGATCCCGGGGACACTGAAGCTTTCTTT
CDR3aa: CASAADPGDTEAFF

v_gene: TRBV4-1
abundance: -
j_gene: TRBJ1-5
d_gene: -
CDR3nt: TGCGCCAGCAGCCAGATCGGGTATCCGCCGGAGCCCCAGCATTTT
CDR3aa: CASSQIGYPPEPQHF

v_gene: TRBV2
abundance: -
j_gene: TRBJ1-5
d_gene: -
CDR3nt: TGTGCCAGCAGGAGGACAGTTGGATGGCCCCAGCATTTT
CDR3aa: CASRRTVGWPQHF

v_gene: TRBV28
abundance: once
j_gene: TRBJ1-2
d_gene: TRBD1
CDR3nt: TGTGCCAGCAGTGCGACAGGGTTAGGTGGCTACACCTTC
CDR3aa: CASSATGLGGYTF

v_gene: TRBV2
abundance: -
j_gene: TRBJ2-5
d_gene: TRBD1
CDR3nt: TGTGCCAGCAGTACGACCGGGACAGGGAAAGAGACCCAGTACTTC
CDR3aa: CASSTTGTGKETQYF

v_gene: TRBV6-5
abundance: -
j_gene: TRBJ2-7
d_gene: TRBD1
CDR3nt: TGTGCCAGCCCCGGGCCGGACAGGACCTACGAGCAGTACTTC
CDR3aa: CASPGPDRTYEQYF

v_gene: TRBV3-1/TRBV3-2
abundance: once
j_gene: TRBJ1-2
d_gene: -
CDR3nt: TGTGCCAGCAGCCAAGATCCGCGGGGGGCTTTCTCTCAATATGGCTACACCTTC
CDR3aa: CASSQDPRGAFSQYGYTF

v_gene: TRBV20-1
abundance: -
j_gene: TRBJ2-7
d_gene: -
CDR3nt: TGCAGTGCTAGAGGAGGCTACGAGCAGTACTTC
CDR3aa: CSARGGYEQYF

v_gene: TRBV3-1/TRBV3-2
abundance: -
j_gene: TRBJ2-5
d_gene: -
CDR3nt: TGTGCCAGCAGCCAAGTAGGGGGGGCCCAAGAGACCCAGTACTTC
CDR3aa: CASSQVGGAQETQYF

v_gene: TRBV5-1
abundance: -
j_gene: TRBJ1-1
d_gene: TRBD1
CDR3nt: TGCGCCAGCAGCGGGACAGGGGGCACTGAAGCTTTCTTT
CDR3aa: CASSGTGGTEAFF

v_gene: TRBV19
abundance: -
j_gene: TRBJ1-5
d_gene: -
CDR3nt: TGTGCCAGTAGGGACACATTTAGCAATCAGCCCCAGCATTTT
CDR3aa: CASRDTFSNQPQHF

v_gene: TRBV20-1
abundance: -
j_gene: TRBJ2-5
d_gene: -
CDR3nt: TGCAGTGCTAGTCCAGACCAAGAGACCCAGTACTTC
CDR3aa: CSASPDQETQYF

v_gene: TRBV24-1
abundance: -
j_gene: TRBJ2-2
d_gene: TRBD2
CDR3nt: TGTGCCACCAGTGATCCCGCACTAGCGGGGGGGCATACCGGGGAGCTGTTTTTT
CDR3aa: CATSDPALAGGHTGELFF

v_gene: TRBV5-4
abundance: -
j_gene: TRBJ2-1
d_gene: TRBD1
CDR3nt: TGTGCCAGCAGGAGCGGACAGGACAACAATGAGCAGTTCTTC
CDR3aa: CASRSGQDNNEQFF

v_gene: TRBV6-1
abundance: -
j_gene: TRBJ2-3
d_gene: -
CDR3nt: TGTGCCAGCAGTGAAACTACCACTAGCACAGATACGCAGTATTTT
CDR3aa: CASSETTTSTDTQYF

v_gene: TRBV4-2
abundance: few
j_gene: TRBJ1-5
d_gene: TRBD1
CDR3nt: TGTGCCAGCAGCCAAAAAGGGGGCGGTCAGCCCCAGCATTTT
CDR3aa: CASSQKGGGQPQHF

v_gene: TRBV21-1
abundance: -
j_gene: TRBJ2-1
d_gene: -
CDR3nt: TGTGCCAGCAGCAAACAGGGGAGCCCAGGGAATGAGCAGTTCTTC
CDR3aa: CASSKQGSPGNEQFF

v_gene: TRBV19
abundance: -
j_gene: TRBJ2-3
d_gene: TRBD1
CDR3nt: TGTGCCAGTAGTTTCCCGGGACAGGGTTCAGATACGCAGTATTTT
CDR3aa: CASSFPGQGSDTQYF